The 8 T cell receptor beta chains given below trace back to one sample, sequenced in a study of Ad26.COV2.S vaccination and SARS-CoV-2 variants. Treatment indicated: approximately 18 received Ad26.COV2.S at low or high dose, single or two shots; 5 received placebo; per-sample allocation not given. Sampling took place 63 days after the first vaccine or placebo injection. Assay: immunoSEQ multiplex PCR; the TCRdb copy retains only in-frame clones and omits some. The table includes 400,000 or so clones, 88% detected once. Sample: peripheral blood, taken in a trial of Ad26.COV2.S vaccine versus placebo. The receptors were sampled from a person aged 18-65 years who received the Ad26.COV2.S COVID-19 vaccine or a placebo.

There are a few counts of this clone. The gene calls are TRBV5-5 and TRBJ1-2; tentatively, D is TRBD1 (5 bases). The germline V gene encodes CDR1 SGHKS and CDR2 YYEKEE (reference sequence). This CDR3 comprises 17 residues. Trimming pared 0 bases from V and 5 bases from J, leaving 20 bases between. The CDR3 DNA sequence: TGTGCCAGCAGCTTGGGTCGGGGCACGGGGATTGAGTATGGCTACACCTTC. It specifies CASSLGRGTGIEYGYTF.

The rearrangement uses TRBV3-1 (or the pseudogene TRBV3-2) and TRBJ2-7; no firm D call. The CDR3 extends over 13 amino acids. The germline V gene has CDR1 LGHDT and CDR2 YNNKEL (reference sequence). V dropped 1 base and J dropped 4 bases, with 8 bases sitting between them. The CDR3 DNA reads TGTGCCAGCAGCCAAGGCGTGGCGTACGAGCAGTACTTC. Protein: CASSQGVAYEQYF.

The rearrangement links TRBV5-1 to TRBJ2-3; D is perhaps TRBD1 (6 bases). Per germline, CDR1 SGHRS and CDR2 YFSETQ. CDR3 length equals 13 residues. V was trimmed by 4 bases and J by 10 bases, leaving 16 bases between them. The CDR3 nucleotides read TGCGCCAGCAGCCCGGACAGTGGTGAGGCGCAGTATTTT. Protein: CASSPDSGEAQYF.

The chain links TRBV5-4 to TRBJ2-1; D tentatively reads TRBD1 or TRBD2 (5 bases each). The CDR3 totals 15 residues. The V end was cut by 4 bases, the J end by 9 bases, with 20 bases between. CDR1 is SGHNT, CDR2 YYREEE, per germline (reference sequence). The CDR3 region is CASSATGTPGGEQFF. In DNA, the CDR3 is TGTGCCAGCAGCGCGACCGGGACCCCCGGAGGTGAGCAGTTCTTC.

The chain uses TRBV9 and TRBJ1-6; 9 nucleotides agree with TRBD1. This CDR3 region has 16 residues. CDR1 and CDR2 from the germline V gene are SGDLS and YYNGEE. J was trimmed by 7 bases and V by 3 bases; bases with no gene match: 8. CDR3 sequence: CASSGDREWYNSPLHF. In DNA form, the CDR3 reads TGTGCCAGCAGCGGGGACAGGGAGTGGTACAATTCACCCCTCCACTTT. The full variable domain, with the rest looked up from reference TRBV9 and TRBJ1-6, is DSGVTQTPKHLITATGQRVTLRCSPRSGDLSVYWYQQSLDQGLQFLIQYYNGEERAKGNILERFSAQQFPDLHSELNLSSLELGDSALYFCASSGDREWYNSPLHFGNGTRLTVT.

Only one count was recorded for this clone. The V gene is TRBV5-5, the J gene TRBJ1-2; unclear D gene. The V and J ends lost 6 bases and 6 bases respectively, with 15 bases between them. The CDR3 is 13 residues long. Germline lookup yields CDR1 SGHKS and CDR2 YYEKEE (reference sequence). CDR3 region: CASTRPGSHGYTF. CDR3 in DNA: TGTGCCAGCACTCGACCGGGGAGCCATGGCTACACCTTC.

About this clone itself: The sample holds other DNA sequences that translate to the same CDR3. This chain joins TRBV12-3 or TRBV12-4 and TRBJ1-2; no clear D. There are 12 residues in the CDR3. V was clipped by 0 bases and J by 5 bases, with 4 bases between them. The CDR3 nucleotides read TGTGCCAGCAGTTTAGCCGGGTATGGCTACACCTTC. This gives the protein CASSLAGYGYTF.

The chain couples TRBV7-9 to TRBJ2-5; the D is unclear. This CDR3 contains 14 residues. V lost 0 bases and J lost 5, with 10 bases in between. The germline CDR1 and CDR2 sequences are SEHNR and FQNEAQ (reference sequence). Here the CDR3 reads CASSLAGWPETQYF. Written as DNA, the CDR3 is TGTGCCAGCAGCTTAGCGGGCTGGCCGGAGACCCAGTACTTC. Combining the CDR3 with reference TRBV7-9 and TRBJ2-5 gives the whole variable domain DTGVSQNPRHKITKRGQNVTFRCDPISEHNRLYWYRQTLGQGPEFLTYFQNEAQLEKSRLLSDRFSAERPKGSFSTLEIQRTEQGDSAMYLCASSLAGWPETQYFGPGTRLLVL.